This T cell receptor (beta chain) was observed in a study of response to subunit inactivated influenza vaccine. CDR1 and CDR2 from the germline V gene are LGHDT and YNNKEL (reference sequence). Trimming took 1 base from V and 3 from J, leaving 13 bases between them. CDR3 length: 15 residues. TCRdb analysed the RT-PCR reads with MiXCR anew, one entry per CDR3 protein. The data hold 650,000 to 800,000 distinct CDR3 sequences, with approximately 17% observed a single time. J is TRBJ2-7 and V is TRBV3-1; D gene unclear. This clonotype originated in a man aged 45-60 years who received an inactivated influenza vaccine. Material: PBMCs from blood, obtained more than 4 days after vaccination. CDR3 nucleotide sequence: TGTGCCAGCAGCCAAGGGTGGGTATCCGACTACGAGCAGTACTTC. Translating it yields CASSQGWVSDYEQYF.